This TCR beta chain comes out of a study of identifying expanded T cells in peripheral blood. The study's findings and limits: Across healthy donors, higher total template counts meant significantly greater approximately two-week count variance. Over around two and four weeks, about 15 and 19 clones changed, versus 1.2 between replicates.

Some clones are missing from TCRdb's copy, which holds only in-frame ones; the method was immunoSEQ multiplex PCR. This table holds some 100,000 clones, approximately 90% found once. After removal of 7 bases from V and 7 bases from J, the junction contained 5 bases not matched to a gene. The V gene's germline CDR1 is SNHLY and CDR2 FYNNEI. The CDR3 loop spans 13 amino acids. No infections or other immune events were documented during collection. Turning to this clone: The target antigen is unknown.

The sequence was collected from a person aged 18 to 70 in good health. V is TRBV2 and J is TRBJ1-4; 8 bases match TRBD1. Material for sequencing was blood. CDR3 amino acids: CASKTGASEKLFF. The CDR3 DNA sequence: TGTGCCAGCAAGACAGGGGCGAGTGAAAAACTGTTTTTT.